These T cell receptor beta chains were read from a single sample in a study of cytomegalovirus exposure and HLA in healthy donors. Produced via immunoSEQ multiplex PCR; TCRdb's table is partial and in-frame only. The sample carries around 110,000 clones, about two thirds recorded once. The sequenced sample was PBMCs. The receptors were sampled from a female donor in good health and CMV-seronegative. Each CDR3 is given with its conserved first and last residue. Each record gives: D gene, J gene, V gene, clone size, CDR3 DNA, CDR3 protein. A D gene is named only where the DNA matches it firmly. Only some rows state a clone size, as once, few, many or a class for expanded clones.

D gene: NA; J gene: TRBJ2-7; V gene: TRBV9; clone size: NA; CDR3 DNA: TGTGCCAGCAGCGCTTCGGGGGGCGGGAATGCCTACGAGCAGTACTTC; CDR3 protein: CASSASGGGNAYEQYF
D gene: TRBD2; J gene: TRBJ2-2; V gene: TRBV14; clone size: few; CDR3 DNA: TGTGCCAGCAGCCAAGAGGGTTCTAGCGGAGGGAGAACCGGGGAGCTGTTTTTT; CDR3 protein: CASSQEGSSGGRTGELFF
D gene: TRBD1; J gene: TRBJ2-7; V gene: TRBV5-4; clone size: NA; CDR3 DNA: TGTGCCACTCTACCGGGACAGGGGAATTCCTACGAGCAGTACTTC; CDR3 protein: CATLPGQGNSYEQYF
D gene: TRBD1; J gene: TRBJ1-2; V gene: TRBV28; clone size: NA; CDR3 DNA: TGTGCCAGCAGTATTGGGACAGTAGCTAACTATGGCTACACCTTC; CDR3 protein: CASSIGTVANYGYTF
D gene: NA; J gene: TRBJ1-1; V gene: TRBV23-1; clone size: NA; CDR3 DNA: TGCGCCAGCAGTCAGGAGGCCACTGAAGCTTTCTTT; CDR3 protein: CASSQEATEAFF
D gene: NA; J gene: TRBJ1-4; V gene: TRBV27; clone size: NA; CDR3 DNA: TGTGCCAGCAGTTGGCACAGTCGAAATGAAAAACTGTTTTTT; CDR3 protein: CASSWHSRNEKLFF
D gene: NA; J gene: TRBJ2-7; V gene: TRBV9; clone size: NA; CDR3 DNA: TGTGCCAGCAGCGTAGCTCCGGGTAGCCACGAGCAGTACTTC; CDR3 protein: CASSVAPGSHEQYF
D gene: TRBD2; J gene: TRBJ2-1; V gene: TRBV7-2; clone size: NA; CDR3 DNA: TGTGCCAGCACCGACGGGACTAGCCCCTACAATGAGCAGTTCTTC; CDR3 protein: CASTDGTSPYNEQFF
D gene: TRBD1; J gene: TRBJ1-1; V gene: TRBV30; clone size: NA; CDR3 DNA: TGTGCCTTCCGGACAGGGAACACTGAAGCTTTCTTT; CDR3 protein: CAFRTGNTEAFF
D gene: NA; J gene: TRBJ2-7; V gene: TRBV10-3; clone size: NA; CDR3 DNA: TGTGCCATCAGCGAAGCCCAGGGGAAGAAATCCTACGAGCAGTACTTC; CDR3 protein: CAISEAQGKKSYEQYF
D gene: NA; J gene: TRBJ1-1; V gene: TRBV5-1; clone size: NA; CDR3 DNA: TGCGCCAGCAGCTTGAGGATCGAGGCTGAAGCTTTCTTT; CDR3 protein: CASSLRIEAEAFF
D gene: TRBD2; J gene: TRBJ2-2; V gene: TRBV5-6; clone size: once; CDR3 DNA: TGTGCCAGCAGCGTACCGGGACTAGCAACCGGGGAGCTGTTTTTT; CDR3 protein: CASSVPGLATGELFF
D gene: NA; J gene: TRBJ1-1; V gene: TRBV29-1; clone size: NA; CDR3 DNA: TGCAGCGTTGTTCAGGGTTTGAACACTGAAGCTTTCTTT; CDR3 protein: CSVVQGLNTEAFF
D gene: NA; J gene: TRBJ2-1; V gene: TRBV11-2; clone size: few; CDR3 DNA: TGTGCCAGCAGCTTGTCGAGCGTCGCCGGGCAGTTCTTC; CDR3 protein: CASSLSSVAGQFF
D gene: NA; J gene: TRBJ2-2; V gene: TRBV15; clone size: NA; CDR3 DNA: TGTGCCACCAGCAGAGTGGGGACGGGGGAGTGGGGCACCGGGGAGCTGTTTTTT; CDR3 protein: CATSRVGTGEWGTGELFF
D gene: NA; J gene: TRBJ2-3; V gene: TRBV20-1; clone size: NA; CDR3 DNA: TGCAGTGCTAGCCCACAAGATACGCAGTATTTT; CDR3 protein: CSASPQDTQYF
D gene: NA; J gene: TRBJ1-3; V gene: TRBV12-5; clone size: NA; CDR3 DNA: TGTGCTAGTGGTTTGGAAGGGGCCGGAAACACCATATATTTT; CDR3 protein: CASGLEGAGNTIYF
D gene: NA; J gene: TRBJ2-1; V gene: TRBV5-4; clone size: NA; CDR3 DNA: TGTGCCAGCAGCTTCAGCGGATCCTACAATGAGCAGTTCTTC; CDR3 protein: CASSFSGSYNEQFF
D gene: NA; J gene: TRBJ2-7; V gene: TRBV21-1; clone size: few; CDR3 DNA: TGTGCCAGCAGCAAAGCACTCCCTAGCTGTGTGTACGAGCAGTACTTC; CDR3 protein: CASSKALPSCVYEQYF
D gene: TRBD2; J gene: TRBJ2-2; V gene: TRBV5-1; clone size: NA; CDR3 DNA: TGCGCCAGCAGCCCTCAAAGCGGGAGGAACACCGGGGAGCTGTTTTTT; CDR3 protein: CASSPQSGRNTGELFF
D gene: NA; J gene: TRBJ2-7; V gene: TRBV4-1; clone size: NA; CDR3 DNA: TGCGCCAGCAGCCAAGCGATAATAGGACTCAAACAAGGCTACGAGCAGTACTTC; CDR3 protein: CASSQAIIGLKQGYEQYF
D gene: TRBD2; J gene: TRBJ2-2; V gene: TRBV2; clone size: NA; CDR3 DNA: TGTGCCAGCAGTGAGCTCGGGAGGTCTACCGGGGAGCTGTTTTTT; CDR3 protein: CASSELGRSTGELFF
D gene: NA; J gene: TRBJ2-3; V gene: TRBV5-8; clone size: NA; CDR3 DNA: TGTGCCAGCAGCTTGGAGCCACGCACAGATACGCAGTATTTT; CDR3 protein: CASSLEPRTDTQYF
D gene: NA; J gene: TRBJ1-2; V gene: TRBV30; clone size: NA; CDR3 DNA: TGTGCCTGGAGTGTAGGACAGCTCTATGGCTACACCTTC; CDR3 protein: CAWSVGQLYGYTF
D gene: NA; J gene: TRBJ1-2; V gene: TRBV9; clone size: NA; CDR3 DNA: TGTGCCAGCAGCGTAGTAGACGATACAGGGCCCTATGGCTACACCTTC; CDR3 protein: CASSVVDDTGPYGYTF
D gene: TRBD1; J gene: TRBJ1-1; V gene: TRBV28; clone size: few; CDR3 DNA: TGTGCCAGCAGTTTGGCGGGACAGGGTGAAGCTTTCTTT; CDR3 protein: CASSLAGQGEAFF
D gene: TRBD1; J gene: TRBJ1-2; V gene: TRBV18; clone size: few; CDR3 DNA: TGTGCCAGCTCACCCAACCGGGACAGAATCTATGGCTACACCTTC; CDR3 protein: CASSPNRDRIYGYTF
D gene: NA; J gene: TRBJ1-2; V gene: TRBV5-1; clone size: NA; CDR3 DNA: TGCGCCAGCGGACCTCACAGGGAATCTAACTATGGCTACACCTTC; CDR3 protein: CASGPHRESNYGYTF
D gene: TRBD1; J gene: TRBJ1-4; V gene: TRBV28; clone size: NA; CDR3 DNA: TGTGCCAGCAGTCGAGGGGGCTGGGCAACTAATGAAAAACTGTTTTTT; CDR3 protein: CASSRGGWATNEKLFF
D gene: TRBD2; J gene: TRBJ2-1; V gene: TRBV9; clone size: NA; CDR3 DNA: TGTGCCAGCTCGACTAGCGGGTACAATGAGCAGTTCTTC; CDR3 protein: CASSTSGYNEQFF
D gene: NA; J gene: TRBJ1-1; V gene: TRBV5-4; clone size: few; CDR3 DNA: TGTGCCACCCGGCGTGCGGACACTGAAGCTTTCTTT; CDR3 protein: CATRRADTEAFF
D gene: TRBD1; J gene: TRBJ2-5; V gene: TRBV7-8; clone size: NA; CDR3 DNA: TGTGCCAGCAGCGGGACAGGCCAAGAGACCCAGTACTTC; CDR3 protein: CASSGTGQETQYF
D gene: TRBD1; J gene: TRBJ2-7; V gene: TRBV29-1; clone size: few; CDR3 DNA: TGCAGCGTAGAAACGGGACAGGGATACGAGCAGTACTTC; CDR3 protein: CSVETGQGYEQYF